This TCR beta chain was profiled in a study of shared clonotypes between healthy human individuals. V gave up 2 bases and J gave up 10 bases, with 9 bases separating them. The CDR3 spans 11 residues. CDR1 and CDR2 from the germline V gene are SQVTM and ANQGSEA. The input for sorted-subset replicate PCRs was about 210 ng DNA, approximately 30,000 T cell genomes. In the authors' workflow: ImmunoSEQ sequences covered only the junction and lacked quality scores; filtering therefore differed. Generated by immunoSEQ multiplex PCR, the TCRdb table keeps only in-frame clones and is missing some. V and J calls and clone size come straight from that table; D and trimming were deduced from the DNA. The sample yields roughly 1,500,000 clones, approximately 98% seen once.

The sequenced sample consisted of naive CD4+ T cells sorted from blood. As for subset: CD45RA+ positively selected. This chain joins TRBV29-1 and TRBJ2-1, with no clear D. The clonotype comes from a man between 25 and 39 years old in good health. The DNA for the CDR3 is TGCAGCGTTGAATTGGCGTACGAGCAGTTCTTC. Its translation is CSVELAYEQFF.